The rows below give T cell receptor beta chains drawn from one sample of a study of T cell responses to AZD1222 COVID-19 vaccine. Measured with immunoSEQ multiplex PCR; TCRdb has only the in-frame clones, and not every one. The sample contains about 160,000 clones, 88% of which appear only once. The sample consisted of peripheral blood, taken on day 0 of AZD1222 vaccination. These receptors were collected from an adult in good health. CDR3s include the opening cysteine and the closing phenylalanine or tryptophan.

>TRBV7-9|TRBJ1-1
CASSGPGGPKPEAFF
>TRBV6-2/TRBV6-3|TRBJ1-1
CASSYSRGTEAFF
>TRBV28|TRBJ2-5
CASCGGQGGQETQYF
>TRBV30|TRBJ1-1
CAWSGYENTEAFF
>TRBV9|TRBJ1-5
CASSGPGQGYQPQHF
>TRBV6-1|TRBJ1-5
CASSEGTPYQPQHF
>TRBV5-6|TRBJ2-1
CASSRPGLVGEQFF
>TRBV10-3|TRBJ2-7
CATSATSSYEQYF
>TRBV4-2|TRBJ2-5
CASSPWTSAEVAETQYF
>TRBV28|TRBJ1-1
CASSFQEKYTEAFF
>TRBV28|TRBJ2-3
CASSPSPGLGSATDTQYF
>TRBV29-1|TRBJ2-5
CSVGLQQETQYF
>TRBV5-6|TRBJ1-2
CASSLVGRWDYGYTF
>TRBV7-8|TRBJ1-1
CASSLRVLAEAFF
>TRBV7-3|TRBJ2-1
CASSSSSYNEQFF
>TRBV13|TRBJ1-1
CASSLLGEAFF
>TRBV27|TRBJ2-2
CASRTQTGELFF
>TRBV6-2/TRBV6-3|TRBJ2-1
CASSYKGGEQFF
>TRBV3-1/TRBV3-2|TRBJ2-2
CASSRTATNTGELFF
>TRBV28|TRBJ2-6
CASSLGTDSSGANVLTF
>TRBV6-1|TRBJ1-5
CASSAWGTGGGQPQHF
>TRBV15|TRBJ1-4
CATSSGWGRGNEKLFF
>TRBV6-6|TRBJ2-5
CASSGGQDGETQYF
>TRBV2|TRBJ2-3
CASRPGRLFTDTQYF
>TRBV7-2|TRBJ1-1
CASSLNGGNTEAFF
>TRBV7-2|TRBJ2-5
CASTRRETQYF
>TRBV2|TRBJ2-5
CASSRDYQETQYF
>TRBV27|TRBJ2-1
CASSSPQKEQFF
>TRBV11-1|TRBJ2-2
CASSLSRGYGELFF
>TRBV3-1/TRBV3-2|TRBJ1-1
CASSQEAGTTNTEAFF
>TRBV27|TRBJ2-1
CASSPASGHYNEQFF